This T cell receptor (beta chain) was sequenced in a study of memory CD4+ T cells and cytomegalovirus serostatus. Single viable CD3+CD4+CD8-CD45RO+ cells were sorted as the memory CD4+ T cells. Study-wide points: About two fifths of the roughly 150 known CMV-associated TCRbeta sequences appeared in CD4+ memory. The CMV-associated TCR signature appears largely within the CD4+ memory repertoire.

Of note for this clone: Its antigen is not known.

From germline, CDR1 is LGHNA and CDR2 YNFKEQ. The ends lost 6 bases at V and 5 bases at J; junction bases unmatched: 9. The CDR3 contains 16 residues. Data came from immunoSEQ multiplex PCR; TCRdb stores just in-frame clones and leaves some out. The sample includes some 49,000 clones, roughly 78% of them seen just once. The J gene is TRBJ2-1, the V gene TRBV4-2; 11 bases match TRBD2. Sequencing was carried out using memory CD4+ T cells from blood. The TCR sequence derives from an adult in good health and CMV-seronegative. The CDR3 nucleotides read TGTGCCAGCAGTTCCGTCCTAGCGGGGGGTCACAATGAGCAGTTCTTC. Encoded protein: CASSSVLAGGHNEQFF.